This TCR beta chain is drawn from a study of radiotherapy plus CTLA-4 blockade in lung cancer. As for the study in general: There were objective responses in 15% to 20% of patients, and around 31% had disease control.

In regard to this clone: The target antigen is unknown.

This CDR3 contains 15 residues. The V gene's germline CDR1 is SNHLY and CDR2 FYNNEI. V was cut by 6 bases and J by 1 base, with 15 bases left in between. Profiled with immunoSEQ multiplex PCR; TCRdb holds only in-frame clones, not every one. The sample includes 90,000 or so clones, 75% to 90% of them seen just once. General study findings and limits: The best prediction of response reportedly came from early blood T cell clone dynamics, with interferon-beta. Clones derived from tumor TCRs expanded in blood after radiotherapy plus ipilimumab.

The source is a human donor with non-small cell lung cancer who had a partial response to radiotherapy plus ipilimumab. The material sequenced was peripheral blood, taken from a patient treated with radiotherapy plus ipilimumab. This chain links TRBV2 with TRBJ1-1, with a weak D call TRBD1 (6 bases). The CDR3 here is CASSGWGRKNTEAFF. The CDR3 DNA is TGTGCCAGCAGCGGGTGGGGGCGAAAGAACACTGAAGCTTTCTTT. Full variable domain (rest looked up from reference TRBV2 and TRBJ1-1): EPEVTQTPSHQVTQMGQEVILRCVPISNHLYFYWYRQILGQKVEFLVSFYNNEISEKSEIFDDQFSVERPDGSNFTLKIRSTKLEDSAMYFCASSGWGRKNTEAFFGQGTRLTVV.